A selection of T cell receptor beta chains follows, all from one sample in a study of cytomegalovirus exposure and HLA in healthy donors. Profiled with immunoSEQ multiplex PCR; TCRdb holds only in-frame clones, not every one. Of under 150,000 clones in the sample, roughly 84% were seen once. Sequencing was performed on PBMCs. These receptors were obtained from a girl aged 2-9 years in good health and CMV-seronegative. Both conserved end residues are part of each CDR3. D genes are given only for firm matches. Clone size is shown for a subset of rows, as once, few, many or a class of expanded clone.

17 TRBJ2-3 - TRBV9 TRBD2 CASSVGQTSGSTDTQYF TGTGCCAGCAGCGTAGGGCAGACTAGCGGGAGCACAGATACGCAGTATTTT
11 TRBJ2-7 - TRBV29-1 - CSVGGQHEQYF TGCAGCGTTGGGGGGCAACACGAGCAGTACTTC
13 TRBJ1-1 - TRBV11-1 - CASSTGQSTEAFF TGTGCCAGCAGCACAGGACAGTCAACTGAAGCTTTCTTT
17 TRBJ1-4 - TRBV5-1 - CASSLVTQERRDEKLFF TGCGCCAGCAGCTTGGTCACGCAGGAACGGAGGGATGAAAAACTGTTTTTT
14 TRBJ1-1 - TRBV18 TRBD1 CASSLGTGDTEAFF TGTGCCAGCTCCCTCGGGACAGGGGACACTGAAGCTTTCTTT
18 TRBJ2-1 - TRBV11-1 TRBD2 CASSLALAGSGIYNEQFF TGTGCCAGCAGCTTAGCGCTAGCGGGTAGCGGCATATACAATGAGCAGTTCTTC
17 TRBJ2-1 - TRBV7-9 - CASSLAVGKSSYNEQFF TGTGCCAGCAGCTTAGCGGTCGGGAAAAGCTCCTACAATGAGCAGTTCTTC
14 TRBJ1-1 - TRBV30 - CAWSSGILNTEAFF TGTGCCTGGAGTTCCGGGATCTTGAACACTGAAGCTTTCTTT
16 TRBJ2-3 - TRBV27 - CASSLSWVGGPDTQYF TGTGCCAGCAGTTTATCGTGGGTCGGGGGGCCCGATACGCAGTATTTT
16 TRBJ1-1 - TRBV6-5 TRBD1 CASSYTAGGKGTEAFF TGTGCCAGCAGTTACACGGCAGGGGGCAAGGGCACTGAAGCTTTCTTT
14 TRBJ2-5 once TRBV6-6 TRBD1 CASSNRGREETQYF TGTGCCAGCAGTAACAGGGGGCGCGAGGAGACCCAGTACTTC
14 TRBJ2-2 - TRBV13 - CASSSYANTGELFF TGTGCCAGCAGCTCCTACGCGAACACCGGGGAGCTGTTTTTT
13 TRBJ2-5 once TRBV7-2 - CASSLSVQETQYF TGTGCCAGCAGCTTATCCGTTCAGGAGACCCAGTACTTC
14 TRBJ1-2 few TRBV5-4 - CASSTETGYYGYTF TGTGCCAGCAGCACCGAAACAGGGTACTATGGCTACACCTTC
16 TRBJ2-7 - TRBV28 - CASSLYGLPPRNEQYF TGTGCCAGCAGTTTATACGGGTTGCCGCCCCGTAACGAGCAGTACTTC
14 TRBJ1-6 - TRBV7-6 - CASSDGRLNSPLHF TGTGCCAGCAGCGACGGTCGACTTAATTCACCCCTCCACTTT